This TCR beta chain was retrieved from a study of cytomegalovirus exposure and HLA in healthy donors. V dropped 9 bases and J dropped 7 bases, with 15 bases sitting between them. This CDR3 region has 12 residues. The germline V gene encodes CDR1 WSHSY and CDR2 SAAADI. Primers for the PCR totalled 60 Vbeta and 13 Jbeta. Some clones are missing from TCRdb's copy, which holds only in-frame ones; the method was immunoSEQ multiplex PCR. This table lists under 65,000 clones. General observations from the study: Segments of the TCR beta V type were, in most cases, productive about 90% or about 30% of the time in an earlier analysis. Most TCR sequences proved rare, with some public TCRs found in many donors.

Comments on this clone: Antigen specificity is unknown.

The chain joins TRBV10-2 to TRBJ1-1; possibly TRBD1 for D (5 bases). Sequenced input: PBMCs. The sequence came from a woman aged 18-35 years in good health and CMV-seronegative. CDR3 DNA sequence: TGCGCCAGTGCAGGGTCGGTGATTGAAGCTTTCTTT. It translates to CASAGSVIEAFF.